This T cell receptor (beta chain) came from a study of post-analysis software for immune sequencing data. Study conclusions and caveats: Multiple sclerosis patients showed significantly lower normalized Chao1 diversity than controls did. The F measure placed samples prepared in the same batch into strongly shared clusters. Controls had lower frequencies than patients of about 5 TRBV segments, which included TRBV5-6, TRBV5-1 and TRBV20-1.

This clonotype showed up just a few times. Its target is not known. V lost 3 bases to trimming and J lost 7 bases; unmatched junction nucleotides: 5. Germline values: CDR1 KGHDR, CDR2 SFDVKD. CDR3 length equals 14 residues. Unique molecular identifiers were built into the TCR beta cDNA libraries. TCRdb re-analysed the PCR reads in MiXCR, keeping a single row per CDR3 protein. The sample includes 700,000 to 900,000 distinct CDR3 sequences, 40% to 55% of them seen just once. Material for sequencing was blood. The chain carries TRBV24-1 and TRBJ2-1, with 7 bases that match TRBD1. The receptor was derived from a girl between 5 and 17 years old with multiple sclerosis. CDR3 protein: CATSDTGQLNEQFF. The CDR3 coding sequence is TGTGCCACCAGTGATACGGGACAGCTTAATGAGCAGTTCTTC.